This is a list of T cell receptor beta chains from one sample in a study of T cell changes during pregnancy in multiple sclerosis. Assay used: immunoSEQ multiplex PCR; TCRdb lists only in-frame clones, some missing. The data contain tens of thousands of clones, around nine tenths of them seen just once; the ten biggest clones take up approximately 5.3%. The specimen was CD8+ T cells from peripheral blood mononuclear cells, collected before pregnancy. These receptors originate from a female donor with multiple sclerosis, enrolled in a pregnancy study. Both conserved end residues are part of each CDR3. D genes are given only for firm matches. Clone size appears in some rows only: once, few, many, or a class for an expanded clone.

D	V	J	size	CDR3	DNA
.	TRBV10-3	TRBJ1-5	once	CATGTGSSDQPQHF	TGTGCCACGGGAACTGGAAGTTCGGATCAGCCCCAGCATTTT
TRBD1	TRBV5-6	TRBJ2-7	.	CASSYGTGENPYEQYF	TGTGCCAGCAGCTACGGGACAGGGGAAAACCCCTACGAGCAGTACTTC
.	TRBV5-4	TRBJ1-2	.	CASSLRDTFYGYTF	TGTGCCAGCAGCCTAAGAGACACTTTCTATGGCTACACCTTC
TRBD2	TRBV6-5	TRBJ2-3	.	CASSTLAGPPPTQYF	TGTGCCAGCAGCACACTAGCGGGGCCCCCCCCTACGCAGTATTTT
TRBD1	TRBV2	TRBJ2-3	.	CASSPGQSSTDTQYF	TGTGCCAGCAGTCCGGGACAGTCTAGCACAGATACGCAGTATTTT
.	TRBV9	TRBJ1-1	.	CASSVDVLDTEAFF	TGTGCCAGCAGCGTAGATGTTCTCGACACTGAAGCTTTCTTT
.	TRBV18	TRBJ2-1	.	CASSTNPGGGSDEQFF	TGTGCCAGCTCAACTAACCCGGGCGGAGGGTCGGATGAGCAGTTCTTC
.	TRBV6-5	TRBJ1-4	.	CASSSQRGFPEKLFF	TGTGCCAGCAGTTCCCAGAGGGGGTTTCCCGAAAAACTGTTTTTT
.	TRBV5-8	TRBJ2-3	.	CASSFFSGDTQYF	TGTGCCAGCAGCTTCTTCAGCGGGGATACGCAGTATTTT
.	TRBV4-1	TRBJ2-7	.	CASSQDWAGTYEQYF	TGCGCCAGCAGCCAAGACTGGGCAGGAACCTACGAGCAGTACTTC
.	TRBV13	TRBJ2-7	.	CASSGRGPIEQYF	TGTGCCAGCAGCGGCAGGGGACCCATCGAGCAGTACTTC
.	TRBV9	TRBJ1-6	.	CASSVVGGPYNSPLHF	TGTGCCAGCAGCGTAGTCGGGGGACCCTATAATTCACCCCTCCACTTT
TRBD1	TRBV9	TRBJ1-1	.	CASSVQGAVNTEAFF	TGTGCCAGCAGCGTGCAGGGGGCGGTGAACACTGAAGCTTTCTTT
TRBD1	TRBV5-1	TRBJ2-5	once	CASSFVDRVGETQYF	TGCGCCAGCAGCTTTGTCGACAGGGTAGGGGAGACCCAGTACTTC
.	TRBV5-5	TRBJ2-1	.	CASSNRVGEQFF	TGTGCCAGCAGCAACAGGGTAGGTGAGCAGTTCTTC
TRBD2	TRBV27	TRBJ2-3	once	CASISGGRTQYF	TGTGCCAGCATTAGCGGGGGGCGTACGCAGTATTTT
TRBD2	TRBV9	TRBJ2-3	.	CASSVVAGGFTDTQYF	TGTGCCAGCAGCGTAGTGGCGGGGGGGTTCACAGATACGCAGTATTTT
.	TRBV11-2	TRBJ2-5	.	CASSFGLGSRETQYF	TGTGCCAGCAGCTTTGGACTGGGGTCGCGGGAGACCCAGTACTTC
TRBD2	TRBV4-1	TRBJ2-5	.	CASSQADTSGGKTQYF	TGCGCCAGCAGCCAAGCGGATACTAGCGGGGGAAAGACCCAGTACTTC